This T cell receptor beta chain was captured in a study of beta chain features in type 1 diabetes. Findings of the study overall: For type 1 diabetes patients, VDJ junctions showed fewer insertions and more deletions.

Every donor provided one heparinised blood draw, which averaged around 110 mL. V was shortened by 1 base and J by 0 bases, with 10 bases between the two germline ends. The CDR3 has 15 residues. Germline CDR1 and CDR2: SGHKS and YYEKEE (reference sequence). On this clone itself: Its target is not known.

Every bit of the isolated RNA underwent reverse transcription, so sequencing read expressed TCRB transcripts. The method was immunoSEQ multiplex PCR; TCRdb's version includes in-frame clones alone and lacks a portion of them. The table includes about 360,000 clones, roughly 12% detected once. The clonotype originates from a man aged 18 to 30 in good health. Input material: naive CD4+ T cells from blood. The chain combines TRBV5-5 with TRBJ2-5; the D gene is possibly TRBD1 (6 bases). The CDR3 DNA reads as TGTGCCAGCAGCTTGTGGCAGGGGAACCAAGAGACCCAGTACTTC. Its translation is CASSLWQGNQETQYF.